This T cell receptor beta chain derives from a study of CD8 T cells in ankylosing spondylitis. By its share, this clonotype is medium-sized. What it recognizes is unknown. Trimming at V came to 0 bases and at J to 7 bases, leaving 11 bases not matched to a gene. Germline values: CDR1 LGHNA, CDR2 YNFKEQ. This CDR3 contains 18 residues. Quantitative 5'-RACE was performed with molecular barcodes, and it yielded the TCR beta libraries. TCRdb re-derived calls from the 5' RACE reads in MiXCR, one entry per CDR3 protein. The sample includes tens of thousands of distinct CDR3 sequences, 7.2% seen only once; the top ten take about 11%. Study findings and constraints: What appeared characteristic of ankylosing spondylitis blood was a TCR beta motif of seven to nine highly homologous variants. There were earlier reports of some motif variants in reactive arthritis synovial fluid and blood. Disease-associated clones were reportedly significantly overrepresented in matched ankylosing spondylitis synovial fluid.

This clonotype originated in a male donor with ankylosing spondylitis or in good health (not recorded which). The sample consisted of blood, either unsorted or a sorted T cell fraction (not recorded which). The chain joins TRBV4-2 to TRBJ2-1, with 11 bases lining up with TRBD2. The CDR3 DNA sequence: TGTGCCAGCAGCCAAGAAAGAATACTAGCGGGAGAGTGGAATGAGCAGTTCTTC. Its translation is CASSQERILAGEWNEQFF.